The 7 T cell receptor beta chains listed next were all sequenced from one sample in a study of T cell responses to AZD1222 COVID-19 vaccine (dated by TCRdb to the early 2020s). In the paper's terms, the time point label means: baseline before first vaccination. To prepare the library, the immunoSEQ multiplex PCR assay was applied. TCRdb holds this immuneACCESS table with in-frame rearrangements only. Some clones are missing; in checked studies, unresolved V genes explain under half, and the rest has no known cause. The sample yields just under 100,000 clones; more than 70% were counted once. The biggest ten clones account for 2.8% of the sample. Sequencing used peripheral blood, obtained on day 0 of AZD1222 vaccination. The origin of the receptors is an adult in good health.

This clone occurred once. This sequence joins TRBV6-5 and TRBJ2-7; tentative D call: TRBD1 (6 bases). The V gene's germline CDR1 is MNHEY and CDR2 SVGAGI. This CDR3 comprises 15 residues. Trimming stripped 0 bases from V and 1 base from J, with 10 bases between. The CDR3 coding sequence is TGTGCCAGCAGTTACTCGGGGGACACATCCTACGAGCAGTACTTC. Amino acid sequence: CASSYSGDTSYEQYF.

This chain connects TRBV28 to TRBJ2-5; D uncertain. The CDR3 has 14 amino acids. Trimming removed 2 bases at V and 2 bases at J, with 9 bases between. The germline V gene has CDR1 MDHEN and CDR2 SYDVKM. CDR3 sequence (DNA): TGTGCCAGCAGTTTAGGCCCCCGGCAAGAGACCCAGTACTTC. Amino acids: CASSLGPRQETQYF.

The rearrangement joins TRBV4-1 to TRBJ1-2, with a weak D call TRBD1 (6 bases). Trimming shortened V by 2 bases and J by 3 bases, and 22 bases separated the two germline ends. This CDR3 contains 18 residues. Germline V CDR1 and CDR2: MGHRA, YSYEKL. CDR3 nucleotide sequence: TGCGCCAGCAGCCAACCGGGACAAACCCCCTGGGTGGACTATGGCTACACCTTC. It encodes CASSQPGQTPWVDYGYTF.

The rearrangement uses TRBV11-1 and TRBJ1-5, with D possibly matching TRBD1 (5 bases). The CDR3 has 15 residues. Germline CDR1 and CDR2: SGHAT and FQDESV (reference sequence). V lost 2 bases and J lost 2, with 10 bases in between. The CDR3 coding sequence is TGTGCCAGCAGCTTAAAGAGGGACGGCAATCAGCCCCAGCATTTT. Protein: CASSLKRDGNQPQHF.

The chain links TRBV6-6 to TRBJ2-1, with D possibly TRBD1 on 6 matching bases. The ends were cut back, 4 bases at V and 2 bases at J, with 12 bases in the middle. Germline loops: CDR1 MNHNY, CDR2 SVGAGI (reference sequence). The CDR3 is made up of 15 amino acids. CDR3 loop: CASSLGTQTYNEQFF. As DNA, the CDR3 is TGTGCCAGCAGTTTGGGGACACAGACCTACAATGAGCAGTTCTTC.

This clone was seen a single time. The chain joins TRBV19 to TRBJ1-2; a possible D gene is TRBD1 (5 bases). CDR3 length equals 14 residues. The germline V gene has CDR1 LNHDA and CDR2 SQIVND (reference sequence). V lost 5 bases and J lost 4, with 14 bases in between. The CDR3 bases are TGTGCCAGTAGTTTTGGGGGAAGGGCCTATGGCTACACCTTC. It translates to CASSFGGRAYGYTF.

The chain links TRBV12-3 or TRBV12-4 to TRBJ1-1; D is unresolved. The CDR3 totals 12 residues. Trimming stripped 7 bases from V and 5 bases from J, with 11 bases between. The CDR3 nucleotides are TGTGCCAGCACTGAGCGAGAGACTGAAGCTTTCTTT. Translated, it gives CASTERETEAFF.